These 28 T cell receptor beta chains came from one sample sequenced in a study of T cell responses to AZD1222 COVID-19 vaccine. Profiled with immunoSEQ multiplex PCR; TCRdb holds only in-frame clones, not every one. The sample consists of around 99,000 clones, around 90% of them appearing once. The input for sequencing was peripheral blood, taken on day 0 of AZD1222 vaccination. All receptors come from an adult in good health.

The CDR3 DNA reads as TGCAGCGTTCTAGTAGATACGCAGTATTTT. It specifies CSVLVDTQYF. This chain uses TRBV29-1 with TRBJ2-3; no definite D call. V shed 5 bases and J shed 5 bases, with 5 bases lying between them. Germline V gives CDR1 SQVTM, CDR2 ANQGSEA. The CDR3 totals 10 residues.

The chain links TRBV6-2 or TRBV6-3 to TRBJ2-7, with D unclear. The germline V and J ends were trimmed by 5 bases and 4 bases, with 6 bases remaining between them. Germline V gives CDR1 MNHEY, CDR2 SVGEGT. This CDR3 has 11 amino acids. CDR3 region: CASSAWYEQYF. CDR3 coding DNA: TGTGCCAGCAGTGCATGGTACGAGCAGTACTTC.

CDR3 sequence: CAWSASLGGQAFF. The CDR3 DNA is TGTGCCTGGAGTGCCTCTTTAGGCGGCCAAGCTTTCTTT. The chain combines TRBV30 with TRBJ1-1; D is undetermined. The CDR3 totals 13 residues. The V end lost 1 base, the J end lost 9 bases, and 15 bases lay between the germline ends. The V gene's germline CDR1 is GTSNPN and CDR2 SVGIG (reference sequence). The full variable domain, completed using reference TRBV30 and TRBJ1-1, is SQTIHQWPATLVQPVGSPLSLECTVEGTSNPNLYWYRQAAGRGLQLLFYSVGIGQISSEVPQNLSASRPQDRQFILSSKKLLLSDSGFYLCAWSASLGGQAFFGQGTRLTVV.

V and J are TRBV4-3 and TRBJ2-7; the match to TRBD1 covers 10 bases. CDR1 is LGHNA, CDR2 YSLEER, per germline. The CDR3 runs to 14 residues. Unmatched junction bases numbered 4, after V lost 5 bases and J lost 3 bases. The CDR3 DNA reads TGCGCCAGCAGCGCCGGGACAGGGGACTACGAGCAGTACTTC. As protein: CASSAGTGDYEQYF.

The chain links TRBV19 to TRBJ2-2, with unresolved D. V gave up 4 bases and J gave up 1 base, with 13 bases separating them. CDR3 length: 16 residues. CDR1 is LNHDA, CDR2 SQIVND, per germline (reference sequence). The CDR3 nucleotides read TGTGCCAGTAGTAGTTCCGGCCTCCAGAACACCGGGGAGCTGTTTTTT. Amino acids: CASSSSGLQNTGELFF.

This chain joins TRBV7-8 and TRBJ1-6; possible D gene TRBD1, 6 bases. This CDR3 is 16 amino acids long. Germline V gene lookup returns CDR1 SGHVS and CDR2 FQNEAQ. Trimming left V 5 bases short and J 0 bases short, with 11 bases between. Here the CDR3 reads CASSEYRVSYNSPLHF. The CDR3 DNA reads TGTGCCAGCAGCGAATACAGGGTCTCCTATAATTCACCCCTCCACTTT.

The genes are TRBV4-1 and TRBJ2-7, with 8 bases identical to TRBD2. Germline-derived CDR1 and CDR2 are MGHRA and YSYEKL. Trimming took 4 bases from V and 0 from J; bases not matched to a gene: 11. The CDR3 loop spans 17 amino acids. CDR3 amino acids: CASSPSLYSGTSYEQYF. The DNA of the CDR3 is TGCGCCAGCAGCCCCTCATTGTATAGCGGGACCTCCTACGAGCAGTACTTC.

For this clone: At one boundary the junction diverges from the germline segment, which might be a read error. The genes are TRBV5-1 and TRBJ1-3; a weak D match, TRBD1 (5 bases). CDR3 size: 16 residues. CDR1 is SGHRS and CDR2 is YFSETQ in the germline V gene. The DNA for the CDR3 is TGCGCCAGCAGCTTGGCCGGGGGTTTCCCTGGAGACACCATATATTTT. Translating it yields CASSLAGGFPGDTIYF.

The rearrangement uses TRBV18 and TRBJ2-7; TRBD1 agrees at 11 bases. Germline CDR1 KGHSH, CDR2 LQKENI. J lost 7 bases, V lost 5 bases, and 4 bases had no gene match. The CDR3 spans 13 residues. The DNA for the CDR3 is TGTGCCAGCTCAGGACAGGGGGCGGGTGAGCAGTACTTC. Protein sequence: CASSGQGAGEQYF.

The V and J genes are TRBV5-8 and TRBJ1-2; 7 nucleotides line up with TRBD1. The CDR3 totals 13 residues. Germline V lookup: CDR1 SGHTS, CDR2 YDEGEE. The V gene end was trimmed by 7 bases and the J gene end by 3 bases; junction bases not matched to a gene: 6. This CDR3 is CASSETGYYGYTF. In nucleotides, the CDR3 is TGTGCCAGCTCCGAGACAGGGTACTATGGCTACACCTTC.

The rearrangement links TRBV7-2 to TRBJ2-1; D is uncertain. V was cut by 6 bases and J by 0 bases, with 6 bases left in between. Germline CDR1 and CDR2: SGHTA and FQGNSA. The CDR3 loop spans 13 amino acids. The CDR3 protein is CASRSDSYNEQFF. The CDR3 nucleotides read TGTGCCAGCAGGTCGGACTCCTACAATGAGCAGTTCTTC.

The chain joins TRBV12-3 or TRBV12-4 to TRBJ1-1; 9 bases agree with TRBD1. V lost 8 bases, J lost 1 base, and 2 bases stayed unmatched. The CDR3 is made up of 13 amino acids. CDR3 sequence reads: CASEDRGNTEAFF. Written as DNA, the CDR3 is TGTGCCAGCGAGGACAGGGGGAACACTGAAGCTTTCTTT.

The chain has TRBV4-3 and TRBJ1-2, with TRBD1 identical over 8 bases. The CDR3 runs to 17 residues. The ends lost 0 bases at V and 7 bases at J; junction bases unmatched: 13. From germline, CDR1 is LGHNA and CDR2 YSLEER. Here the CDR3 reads CASSQDVISLDRAGYTF. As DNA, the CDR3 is TGCGCCAGCAGCCAAGATGTTATCTCCTTGGACAGGGCTGGCTACACCTTC.

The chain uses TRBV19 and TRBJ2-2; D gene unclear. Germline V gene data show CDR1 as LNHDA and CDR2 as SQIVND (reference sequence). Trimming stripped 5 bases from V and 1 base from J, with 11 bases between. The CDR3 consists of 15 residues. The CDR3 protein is CASSPYAGNTGELFF. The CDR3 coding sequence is TGTGCCAGTAGTCCTTACGCAGGGAACACCGGGGAGCTGTTTTTT.

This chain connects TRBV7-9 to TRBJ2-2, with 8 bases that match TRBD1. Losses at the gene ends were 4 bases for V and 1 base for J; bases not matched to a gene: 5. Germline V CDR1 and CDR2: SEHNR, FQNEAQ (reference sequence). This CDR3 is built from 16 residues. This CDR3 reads CASSSDGQGNTGELFF. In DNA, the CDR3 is TGTGCCAGCAGCTCCGACGGACAGGGGAACACCGGGGAGCTGTTTTTT.

In DNA form, the CDR3 reads TGCAGCGTTGGCCGGAGACTAGCGGGGGACAATGAGCAGTTCTTC. It yields the protein CSVGRRLAGDNEQFF. The rearrangement joins TRBV29-1 to TRBJ2-1; TRBD2 agrees at 12 bases. This CDR3 contains 15 residues. CDR1 is SQVTM, CDR2 ANQGSEA, per germline. Losses at the gene ends were 4 bases for V and 5 bases for J; bases not matched to a gene: 6.

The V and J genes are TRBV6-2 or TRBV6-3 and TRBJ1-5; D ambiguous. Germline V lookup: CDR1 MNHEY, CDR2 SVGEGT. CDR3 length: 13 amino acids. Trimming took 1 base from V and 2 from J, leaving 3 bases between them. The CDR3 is CASSYFGNQPQHF. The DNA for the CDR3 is TGTGCCAGCAGTTACTTCGGCAATCAGCCCCAGCATTTT.

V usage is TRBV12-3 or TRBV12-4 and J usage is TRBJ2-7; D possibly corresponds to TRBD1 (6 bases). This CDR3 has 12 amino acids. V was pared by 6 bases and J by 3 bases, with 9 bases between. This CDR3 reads CASRYRDYEQYF. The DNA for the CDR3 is TGTGCCAGCAGGTACAGGGACTACGAGCAGTACTTC.

CDR3 sequence reads: CSVELLNEQFF. CDR3 DNA: TGCAGCGTTGAACTTCTCAATGAGCAGTTCTTC. This sequence joins TRBV29-1 and TRBJ2-1; D remains ambiguous. Germline loops: CDR1 SQVTM, CDR2 ANQGSEA. Between the trimmed V and J ends, which lost 2 bases and 6 bases, there was a span of 5 bases. This CDR3 is built from 11 residues.

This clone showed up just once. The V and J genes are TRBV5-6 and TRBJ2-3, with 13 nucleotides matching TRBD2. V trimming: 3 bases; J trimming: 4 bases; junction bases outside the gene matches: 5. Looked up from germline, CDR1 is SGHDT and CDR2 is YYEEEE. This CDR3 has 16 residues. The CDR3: CASSSLLAGGPDTQYF. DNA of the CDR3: TGTGCCAGCAGCTCGTTACTAGCGGGAGGGCCAGATACGCAGTATTTT.

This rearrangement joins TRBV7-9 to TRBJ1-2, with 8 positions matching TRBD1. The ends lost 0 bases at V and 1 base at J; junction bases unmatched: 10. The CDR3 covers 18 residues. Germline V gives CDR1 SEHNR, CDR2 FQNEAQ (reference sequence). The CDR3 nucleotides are TGTGCCAGCAGCTTAGCGTGGGCAGGGGGCAGTCGTAACTATGGCTACACCTTC. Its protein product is CASSLAWAGGSRNYGYTF.

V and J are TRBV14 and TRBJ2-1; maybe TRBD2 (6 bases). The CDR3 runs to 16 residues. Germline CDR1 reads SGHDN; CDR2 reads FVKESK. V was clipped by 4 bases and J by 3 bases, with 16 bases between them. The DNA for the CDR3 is TGTGCCAGCAGCCCTGTGGAGGGAGCCCTCTACAATGAGCAGTTCTTC. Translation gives CASSPVEGALYNEQFF.

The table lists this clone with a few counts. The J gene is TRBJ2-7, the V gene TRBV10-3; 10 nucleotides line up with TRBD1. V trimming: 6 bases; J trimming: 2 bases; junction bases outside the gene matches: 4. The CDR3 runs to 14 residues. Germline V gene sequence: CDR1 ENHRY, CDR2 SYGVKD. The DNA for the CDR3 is TGTGCCATCAGGAAGACAGGGGGCACCTACGAGCAGTACTTC. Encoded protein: CAIRKTGGTYEQYF.

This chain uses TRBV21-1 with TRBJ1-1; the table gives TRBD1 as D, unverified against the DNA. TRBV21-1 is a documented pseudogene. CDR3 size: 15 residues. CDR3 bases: TGTGCCAGCAGCAATTACAGGGGGCTGGGCACTGAAGCTTTCTTT. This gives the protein CASSNYRGLGTEAFF.

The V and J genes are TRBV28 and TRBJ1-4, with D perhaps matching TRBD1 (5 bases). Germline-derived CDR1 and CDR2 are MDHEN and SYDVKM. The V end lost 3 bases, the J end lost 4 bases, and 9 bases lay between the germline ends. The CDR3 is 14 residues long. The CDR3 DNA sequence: TGTGCCAGCAGTTTGCCGGGACTTAATGAAAAACTGTTTTTT. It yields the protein CASSLPGLNEKLFF.

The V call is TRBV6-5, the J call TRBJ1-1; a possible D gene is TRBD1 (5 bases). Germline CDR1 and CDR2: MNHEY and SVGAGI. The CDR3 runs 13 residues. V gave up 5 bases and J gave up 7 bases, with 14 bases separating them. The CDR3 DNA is TGTGCCAGCAGTCTGGAACAGGCTGGTGAAGCTTTCTTT. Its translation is CASSLEQAGEAFF.

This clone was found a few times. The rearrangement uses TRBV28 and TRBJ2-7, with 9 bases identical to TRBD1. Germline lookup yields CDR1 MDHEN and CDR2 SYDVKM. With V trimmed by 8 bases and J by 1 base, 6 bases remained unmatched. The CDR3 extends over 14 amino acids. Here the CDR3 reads CASWAGTGSYEQYF. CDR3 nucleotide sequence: TGTGCCAGCTGGGCCGGGACAGGGTCCTACGAGCAGTACTTC.

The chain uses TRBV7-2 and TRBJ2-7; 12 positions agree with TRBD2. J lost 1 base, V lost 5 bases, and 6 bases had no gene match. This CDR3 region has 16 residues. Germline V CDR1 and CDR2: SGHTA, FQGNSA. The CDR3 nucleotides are TGTGCCAGCAGCACAGCTCTAGCGGGAGGGTCCTACGAGCAGTACTTC. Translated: CASSTALAGGSYEQYF.